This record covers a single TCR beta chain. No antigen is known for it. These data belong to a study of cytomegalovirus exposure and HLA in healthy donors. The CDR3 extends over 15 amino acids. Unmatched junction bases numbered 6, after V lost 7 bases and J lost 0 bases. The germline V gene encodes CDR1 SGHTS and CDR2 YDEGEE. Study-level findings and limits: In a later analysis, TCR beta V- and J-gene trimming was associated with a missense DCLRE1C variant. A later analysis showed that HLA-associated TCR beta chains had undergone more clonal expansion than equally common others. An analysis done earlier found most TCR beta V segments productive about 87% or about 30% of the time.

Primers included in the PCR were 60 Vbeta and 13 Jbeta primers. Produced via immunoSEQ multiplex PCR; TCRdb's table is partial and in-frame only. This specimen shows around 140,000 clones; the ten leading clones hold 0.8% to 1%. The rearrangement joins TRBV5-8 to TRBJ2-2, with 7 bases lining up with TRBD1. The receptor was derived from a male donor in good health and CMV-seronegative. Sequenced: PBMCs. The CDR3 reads CASSRGTANTGELFF. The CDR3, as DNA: TGTGCCAGCTCGAGAGGGACAGCGAACACCGGGGAGCTGTTTTTT.